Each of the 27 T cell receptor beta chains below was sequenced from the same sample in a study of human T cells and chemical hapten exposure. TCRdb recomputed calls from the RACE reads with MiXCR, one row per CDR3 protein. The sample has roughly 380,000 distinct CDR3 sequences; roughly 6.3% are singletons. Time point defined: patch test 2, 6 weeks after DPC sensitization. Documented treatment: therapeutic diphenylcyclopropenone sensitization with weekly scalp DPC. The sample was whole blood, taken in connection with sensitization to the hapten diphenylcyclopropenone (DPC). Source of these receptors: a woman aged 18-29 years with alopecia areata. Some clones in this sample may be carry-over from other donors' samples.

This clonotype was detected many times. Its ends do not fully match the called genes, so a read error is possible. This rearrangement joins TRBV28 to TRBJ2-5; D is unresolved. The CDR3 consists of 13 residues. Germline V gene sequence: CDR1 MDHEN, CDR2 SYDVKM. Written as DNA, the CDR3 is TGTGCCAGCAGTTTGGAGTGGCAAGGGACCCAGTACTTC. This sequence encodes CASSLEWQGTQYF.

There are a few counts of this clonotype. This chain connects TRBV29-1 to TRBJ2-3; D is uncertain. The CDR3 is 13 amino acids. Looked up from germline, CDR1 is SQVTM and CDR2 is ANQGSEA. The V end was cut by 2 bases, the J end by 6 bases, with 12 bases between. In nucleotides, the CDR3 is TGCAGCGTTGAAAAGTCTCCTACGGATACGCAGTATTTT. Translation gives CSVEKSPTDTQYF.

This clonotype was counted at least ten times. The CDR3 DNA is TGTGCCAGCAGCTTGGGACAGGGGGGAAATGGCTACACCTTC. Translation gives CASSLGQGGNGYTF. V gene TRBV5-4 combines with J gene TRBJ1-2, with 9 bases identical to TRBD1. V trimming: 0 bases; J trimming: 6 bases; junction bases outside the gene matches: 3. Germline V gene data show CDR1 as SGHNT and CDR2 as YYREEE (reference sequence). The CDR3 runs 14 residues.

This CDR3 reads CASSSTVETSEQFF. CDR3 DNA sequence: TGTGCCAGCAGCTCCACCGTAGAAACGAGTGAGCAGTTCTTC. The V call is TRBV11-3, the J call TRBJ2-1, with unresolved D. Trimming cost V 4 bases and J 9 bases, with 16 bases left between them. The CDR3 length is 14 residues. The V gene's germline CDR1 is SGHNT and CDR2 YENEEA.

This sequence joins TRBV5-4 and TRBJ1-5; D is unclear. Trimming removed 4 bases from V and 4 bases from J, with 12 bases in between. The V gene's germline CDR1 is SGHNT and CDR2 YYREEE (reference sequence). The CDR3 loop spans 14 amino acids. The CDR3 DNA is TGTGCCAGCAGCCCCGACGGATGGAATCAGCCCCAGCATTTT. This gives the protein CASSPDGWNQPQHF.

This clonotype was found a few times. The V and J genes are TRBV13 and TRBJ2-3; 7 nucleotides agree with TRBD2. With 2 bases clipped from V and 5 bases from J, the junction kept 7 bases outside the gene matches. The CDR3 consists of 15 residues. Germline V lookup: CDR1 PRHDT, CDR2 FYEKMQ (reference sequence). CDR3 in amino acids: CASSLKRGELDTQYF. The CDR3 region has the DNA TGTGCCAGCAGCTTAAAACGGGGGGAGCTAGATACGCAGTATTTT.

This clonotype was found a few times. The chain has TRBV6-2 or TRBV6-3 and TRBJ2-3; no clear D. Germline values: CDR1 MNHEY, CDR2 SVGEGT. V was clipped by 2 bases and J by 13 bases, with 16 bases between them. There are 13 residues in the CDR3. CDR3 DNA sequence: TGTGCCAGCAGTTACACGACTCCTCTGGTGGAGTATTTT. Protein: CASSYTTPLVEYF.

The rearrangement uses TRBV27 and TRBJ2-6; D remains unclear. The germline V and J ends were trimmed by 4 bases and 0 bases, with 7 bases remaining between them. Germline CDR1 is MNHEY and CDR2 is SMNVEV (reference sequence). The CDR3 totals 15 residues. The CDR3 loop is CASSSISSGANVLTF. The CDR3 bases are TGTGCCAGCAGTTCTATCAGCTCTGGGGCCAACGTCCTGACTTTC.

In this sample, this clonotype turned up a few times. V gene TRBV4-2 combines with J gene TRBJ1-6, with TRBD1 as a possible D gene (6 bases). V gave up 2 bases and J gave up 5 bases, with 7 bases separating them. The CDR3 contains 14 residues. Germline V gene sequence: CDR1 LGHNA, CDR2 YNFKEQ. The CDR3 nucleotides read TGTGCCAGCAGCCAATGGACAGATAATTCACCCCTCCACTTT. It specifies CASSQWTDNSPLHF.

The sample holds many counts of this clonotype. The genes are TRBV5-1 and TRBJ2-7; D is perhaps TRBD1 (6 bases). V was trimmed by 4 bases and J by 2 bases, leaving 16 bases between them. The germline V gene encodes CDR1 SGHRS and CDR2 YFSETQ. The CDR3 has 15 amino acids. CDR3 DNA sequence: TGCGCCAGCAGCCCGGAAGTACAGGGACCCTACGAGCAGTACTTC. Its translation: CASSPEVQGPYEQYF.

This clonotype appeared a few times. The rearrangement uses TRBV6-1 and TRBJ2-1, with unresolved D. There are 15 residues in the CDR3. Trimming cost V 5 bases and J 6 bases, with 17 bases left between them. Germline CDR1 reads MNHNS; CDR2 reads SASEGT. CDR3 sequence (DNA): TGTGCCAGCAGTCCCCACGGGTCTACAATCAATGAGCAGTTCTTC. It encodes CASSPHGSTINEQFF.

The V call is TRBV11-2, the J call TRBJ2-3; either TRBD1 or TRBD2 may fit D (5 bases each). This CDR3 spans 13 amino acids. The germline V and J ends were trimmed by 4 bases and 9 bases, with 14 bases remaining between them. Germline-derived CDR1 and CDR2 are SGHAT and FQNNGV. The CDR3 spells CASSSRGGPTQYF. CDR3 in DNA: TGTGCCAGCAGCTCGAGGGGTGGCCCGACGCAGTATTTT.

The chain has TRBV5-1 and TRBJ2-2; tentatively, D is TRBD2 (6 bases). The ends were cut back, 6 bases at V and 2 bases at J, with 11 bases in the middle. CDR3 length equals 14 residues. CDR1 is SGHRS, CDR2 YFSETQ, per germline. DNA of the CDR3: TGCGCCAGCAAAGCGGGCGTAAACACCGGGGAGCTGTTTTTT. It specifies CASKAGVNTGELFF.

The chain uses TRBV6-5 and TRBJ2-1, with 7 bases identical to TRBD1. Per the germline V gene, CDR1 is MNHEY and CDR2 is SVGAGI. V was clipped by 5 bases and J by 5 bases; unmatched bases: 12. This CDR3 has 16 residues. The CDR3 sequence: CASSHPQGVVDNEQFF. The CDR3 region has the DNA TGTGCCAGCAGTCACCCCCAGGGGGTAGTGGACAATGAGCAGTTCTTC.

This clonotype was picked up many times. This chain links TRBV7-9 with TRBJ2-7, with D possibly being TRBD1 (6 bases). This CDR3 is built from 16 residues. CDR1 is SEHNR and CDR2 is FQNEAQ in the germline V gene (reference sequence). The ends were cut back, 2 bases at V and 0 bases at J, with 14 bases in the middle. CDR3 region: CASSLPAGEASYEQYF. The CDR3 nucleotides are TGTGCCAGCAGCTTACCCGCAGGGGAAGCCTCCTACGAGCAGTACTTC.

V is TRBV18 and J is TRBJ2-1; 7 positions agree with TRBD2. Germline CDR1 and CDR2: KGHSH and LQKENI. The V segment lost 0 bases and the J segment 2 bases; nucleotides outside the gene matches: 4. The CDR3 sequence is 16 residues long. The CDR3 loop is CASSPPSGGAYNEQFF. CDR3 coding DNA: TGTGCCAGCTCACCACCCTCTGGGGGGGCCTACAATGAGCAGTTCTTC.

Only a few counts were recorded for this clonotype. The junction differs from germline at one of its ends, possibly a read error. CDR3 bases: TGTGCCAGCAGCACCAGGGGTGAGCAATTCTTC. Its protein is CASSTRGEQFF. The chain has TRBV6-2 or TRBV6-3 and TRBJ2-1; weak D call: TRBD1 (6 bases). This CDR3 spans 11 amino acids. The germline V gene has CDR1 MNHEY and CDR2 SVGEGT.

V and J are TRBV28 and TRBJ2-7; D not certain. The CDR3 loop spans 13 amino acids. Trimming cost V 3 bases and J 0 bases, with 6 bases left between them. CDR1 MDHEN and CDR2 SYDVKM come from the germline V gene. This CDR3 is CASSFTDSYEQYF. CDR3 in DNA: TGTGCCAGCAGTTTCACAGACTCCTACGAGCAGTACTTC.

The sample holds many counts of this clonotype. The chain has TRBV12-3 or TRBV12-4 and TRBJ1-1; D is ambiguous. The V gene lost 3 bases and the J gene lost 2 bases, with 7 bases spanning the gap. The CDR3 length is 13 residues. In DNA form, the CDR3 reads TGTGCCAGCAGTTTGTACGGAAACACTGAAGCTTTCTTT. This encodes CASSLYGNTEAFF.

CDR3 DNA sequence: TGTGCCAGCAGACACGAAACAGGGGCTGAAGCTTTCTTT. This encodes CASRHETGAEAFF. The J gene is TRBJ1-1, the V gene TRBV6-5; 7 bases align to TRBD1. This CDR3 region has 13 residues. Looked up from germline, CDR1 is MNHEY and CDR2 is SVGAGI. The V and J ends lost 6 bases and 6 bases, in that order; junction bases with no gene match: 7.

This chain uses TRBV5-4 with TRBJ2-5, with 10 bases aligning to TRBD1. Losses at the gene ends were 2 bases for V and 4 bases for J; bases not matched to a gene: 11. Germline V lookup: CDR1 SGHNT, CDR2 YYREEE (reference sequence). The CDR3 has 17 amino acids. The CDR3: CASSLGQGVVSGETQYF. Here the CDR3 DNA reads TGTGCCAGCAGCTTAGGACAGGGGGTCGTTTCGGGAGAGACCCAGTACTTC. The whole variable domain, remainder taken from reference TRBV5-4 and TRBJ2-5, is ETGVTQSPTHLIKTRGQQVTLRCSSQSGHNTVSWYQQALGQGPQFIFQYYREEENGRGNFPPRFSGLQFPNYSSELNVNALELDDSALYLCASSLGQGVVSGETQYFGPGTRLLVL.

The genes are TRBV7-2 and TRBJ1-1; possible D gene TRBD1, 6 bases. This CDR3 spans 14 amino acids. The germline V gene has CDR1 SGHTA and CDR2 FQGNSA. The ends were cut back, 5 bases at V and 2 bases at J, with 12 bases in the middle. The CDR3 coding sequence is TGTGCCAGCAGCGCCGGACAGAGCAACACTGAAGCTTTCTTT. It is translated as CASSAGQSNTEAFF.

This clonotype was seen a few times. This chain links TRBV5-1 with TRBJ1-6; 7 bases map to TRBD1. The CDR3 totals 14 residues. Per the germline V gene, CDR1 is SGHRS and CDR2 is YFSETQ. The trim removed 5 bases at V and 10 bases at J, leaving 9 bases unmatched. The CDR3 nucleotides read TGCGCCAGCAGAATCTCCAGGGACAGCTCACCCCTCCACTTT. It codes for CASRISRDSSPLHF.

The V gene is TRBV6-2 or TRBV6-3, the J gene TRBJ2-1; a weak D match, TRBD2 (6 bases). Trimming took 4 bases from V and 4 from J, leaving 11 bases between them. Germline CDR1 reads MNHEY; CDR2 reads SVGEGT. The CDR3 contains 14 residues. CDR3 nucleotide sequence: TGTGCCAGCAGTTTAGGACTACCGTACAATGAGCAGTTCTTC. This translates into CASSLGLPYNEQFF.

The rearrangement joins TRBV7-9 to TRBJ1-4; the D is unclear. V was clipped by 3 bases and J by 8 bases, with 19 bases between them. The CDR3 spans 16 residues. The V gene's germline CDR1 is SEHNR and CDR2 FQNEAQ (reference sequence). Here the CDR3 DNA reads TGTGCCAGCAGCTTCACAGTGGCAGGTAGTGGCGAAAAACTGTTTTTT. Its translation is CASSFTVAGSGEKLFF.

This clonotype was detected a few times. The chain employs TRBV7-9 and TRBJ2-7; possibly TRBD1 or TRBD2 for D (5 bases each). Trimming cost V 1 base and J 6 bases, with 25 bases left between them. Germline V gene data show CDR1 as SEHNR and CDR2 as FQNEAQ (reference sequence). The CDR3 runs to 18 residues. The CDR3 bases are TGTGCCAGCAGCTTAGTCGGGAAGGCTTTAGGGGCGCCCCTCGAGCAGTACTTC. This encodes CASSLVGKALGAPLEQYF.

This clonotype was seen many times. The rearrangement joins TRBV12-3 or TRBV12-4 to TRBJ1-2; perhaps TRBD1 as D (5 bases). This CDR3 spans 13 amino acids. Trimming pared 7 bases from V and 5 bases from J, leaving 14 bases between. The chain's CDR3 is CASTPGTVYGYTF. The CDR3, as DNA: TGTGCCAGCACCCCCGGGACCGTTTATGGCTACACCTTC.